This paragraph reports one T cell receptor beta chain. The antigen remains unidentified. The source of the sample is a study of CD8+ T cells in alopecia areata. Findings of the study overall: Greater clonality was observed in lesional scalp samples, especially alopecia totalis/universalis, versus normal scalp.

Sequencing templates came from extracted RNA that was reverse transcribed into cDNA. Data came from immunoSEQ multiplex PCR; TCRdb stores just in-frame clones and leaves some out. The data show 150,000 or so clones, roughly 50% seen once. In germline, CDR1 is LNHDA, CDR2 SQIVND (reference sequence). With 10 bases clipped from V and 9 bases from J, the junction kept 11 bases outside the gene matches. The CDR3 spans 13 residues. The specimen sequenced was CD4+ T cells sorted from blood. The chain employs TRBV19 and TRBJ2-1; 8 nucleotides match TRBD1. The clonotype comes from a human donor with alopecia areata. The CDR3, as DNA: TGTGCCACCGCAGACCGGACAGGGAGTGAGCAGTTCTTC. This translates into CATADRTGSEQFF.